This is a list of T cell receptor beta chains from one sample in a study of OX40 agonist ivuxolimab in advanced cancers. TCRdb keeps only in-frame clones here, not all; method: immunoSEQ multiplex PCR. The data show about 95,000 clones, with nearly 90% seen just once and 0.33% held by the top ten. Sequenced here: CD4+ or CD8+ T cells sorted from blood, sampled in a trial of the OX40 agonist ivuxolimab. The receptors come from an adult with an advanced solid tumor such as melanoma, head and neck, liver or kidney cancer. CDR3s include the opening cysteine and the closing phenylalanine or tryptophan. The order of the fields is J gene, D gene, clone size, V gene, CDR3 DNA, CDR3 protein. The D gene is left open where the match is weak. Clone size is shown for a subset of rows, as once, few, many or a class of expanded clone.

j_call: TRBJ1-2; d_call: -; clone_size: -; v_call: TRBV7-2; cdr3_nt: TGTGCCAGCAGCTCAATGGGGATCTTTGGCTACACCTTC; cdr3_aa: CASSSMGIFGYTF
j_call: TRBJ2-5; d_call: TRBD2; clone_size: once; v_call: TRBV5-1; cdr3_nt: TGCGCCAGCAGCGTAAGCGGGGGCCAGGGAGAGACCCAGTACTTC; cdr3_aa: CASSVSGGQGETQYF
j_call: TRBJ1-3; d_call: -; clone_size: -; v_call: TRBV11-3; cdr3_nt: TGTGCCAGCAGCCTCAACAGGGACTCTGGAAACACCATATATTTT; cdr3_aa: CASSLNRDSGNTIYF
j_call: TRBJ1-2; d_call: -; clone_size: -; v_call: TRBV18; cdr3_nt: TGTGCCAGCTCACCCCCCTCGGACAGCACCTTCGACCCCTATGGCTACACCTTC; cdr3_aa: CASSPPSDSTFDPYGYTF
j_call: TRBJ2-3; d_call: TRBD2; clone_size: -; v_call: TRBV7-9; cdr3_nt: TGTGCCAGCAGCTTATGGTCTCTCCGTGGGGGGGGTTGGACAGATACGCAGTATTTT; cdr3_aa: CASSLWSLRGGGWTDTQYF
j_call: TRBJ2-3; d_call: -; clone_size: -; v_call: TRBV6-5; cdr3_nt: TGTGCCAGCAAGCAAGAAGCCACAGATACGCAGTATTTT; cdr3_aa: CASKQEATDTQYF
j_call: TRBJ1-3; d_call: -; clone_size: -; v_call: TRBV5-1; cdr3_nt: TGCGCCAGCAGCTTGGACAGGCCAAGCTCTGGAAACACCATATATTTT; cdr3_aa: CASSLDRPSSGNTIYF
j_call: TRBJ1-2; d_call: -; clone_size: -; v_call: TRBV7-2; cdr3_nt: TGTGCCAGCAGCTTAGGACCCTTATTAACATCTAACTATGGCTACACCTTC; cdr3_aa: CASSLGPLLTSNYGYTF
j_call: TRBJ2-7; d_call: TRBD2; clone_size: -; v_call: TRBV7-2; cdr3_nt: TGTGCCAGCAGCTTAGGGAGCGGGAGAGGGTACGAGCAGTACTTC; cdr3_aa: CASSLGSGRGYEQYF
j_call: TRBJ2-1; d_call: -; clone_size: -; v_call: TRBV19; cdr3_nt: TGTGCCAGTAGTCCCCGACTAGTTAGGTCGAATGAGCAGTTCTTC; cdr3_aa: CASSPRLVRSNEQFF
j_call: TRBJ2-7; d_call: -; clone_size: -; v_call: TRBV6-6; cdr3_nt: TGTGCCAGCAGTTACTCGAGCAGGGAAAGCTCCTACGAGCAGTACTTC; cdr3_aa: CASSYSSRESSYEQYF
j_call: TRBJ2-4; d_call: -; clone_size: -; v_call: TRBV30; cdr3_nt: TGTGCCTGGAGTGTAGGAGGGGACTCGAACTTC; cdr3_aa: CAWSVGGDSNF
j_call: TRBJ2-3; d_call: -; clone_size: once; v_call: TRBV18; cdr3_nt: TGTGCCAGCTCCACAGCACGGGGCAGCACAGATACGCAGTATTTT; cdr3_aa: CASSTARGSTDTQYF
j_call: TRBJ2-1; d_call: -; clone_size: -; v_call: TRBV15; cdr3_nt: TGTGCCACCAGCAGTCCAGGGAAGATTAGGGATGAGCAGTTCTTC; cdr3_aa: CATSSPGKIRDEQFF
j_call: TRBJ1-2; d_call: -; clone_size: -; v_call: TRBV11-2; cdr3_nt: TGTGCCAGCAGCTCTCAGGGGATCTATGGCTACACCTTC; cdr3_aa: CASSSQGIYGYTF
j_call: TRBJ1-1; d_call: -; clone_size: -; v_call: TRBV7-2; cdr3_nt: TGTGCCAGCAGCTTATCGGGGGGTTTAAGCACTGAAGCTTTCTTT; cdr3_aa: CASSLSGGLSTEAFF
j_call: TRBJ2-2; d_call: -; clone_size: -; v_call: TRBV4-1; cdr3_nt: TGCGCCAGCAGCCAAGATATCGGGAGAAGGTTGGTGTCCGGGGAGCTGTTTTTT; cdr3_aa: CASSQDIGRRLVSGELFF
j_call: TRBJ2-7; d_call: TRBD1; clone_size: -; v_call: TRBV7-8; cdr3_nt: TGTGCCAGCAGCTTCGACCGGGACAGTTCCTACGAGCAGTACTTC; cdr3_aa: CASSFDRDSSYEQYF
j_call: TRBJ2-2; d_call: -; clone_size: -; v_call: TRBV7-9; cdr3_nt: TGTGCCAGCACCGCCACTAGGAGTGACACCGGGGAGCTGTTTTTT; cdr3_aa: CASTATRSDTGELFF
j_call: TRBJ2-3; d_call: -; clone_size: once; v_call: TRBV4-3; cdr3_nt: TGCGCCAGCAGCCAAGGAATTGACGGAGATACGCAGTATTTT; cdr3_aa: CASSQGIDGDTQYF
j_call: TRBJ1-3; d_call: -; clone_size: -; v_call: TRBV9; cdr3_nt: TGTGCCAGCAGCCCAATACAGTTCCTCTCTGGAAACACCATATATTTT; cdr3_aa: CASSPIQFLSGNTIYF
j_call: TRBJ2-2; d_call: -; clone_size: -; v_call: TRBV7-9; cdr3_nt: TGTGCCAGCAGCTTTGACCAGGGGCCTGGCGGGGAGCTGTTTTTT; cdr3_aa: CASSFDQGPGGELFF
j_call: TRBJ2-1; d_call: TRBD2; clone_size: once; v_call: TRBV15; cdr3_nt: TGTGCCACCAGCAGAGGGGTTCTGAGCGGGAGCGCCAATGAGCAGTTCTTC; cdr3_aa: CATSRGVLSGSANEQFF
j_call: TRBJ2-2; d_call: -; clone_size: -; v_call: TRBV18; cdr3_nt: TGTGCCAGCTCACCAACGCAGGGACGGTCCGGGGAGCTGTTTTTT; cdr3_aa: CASSPTQGRSGELFF
j_call: TRBJ1-1; d_call: -; clone_size: -; v_call: TRBV2; cdr3_nt: TGTGCCAGCAGTCCTTCGACAGGAGCGGACACTGAAGCTTTCTTT; cdr3_aa: CASSPSTGADTEAFF
j_call: TRBJ1-1; d_call: -; clone_size: once; v_call: TRBV7-3; cdr3_nt: TGTGCCAGCAGCTTAGTACAGAACACTGAAGCTTTCTTT; cdr3_aa: CASSLVQNTEAFF
j_call: TRBJ1-2; d_call: -; clone_size: -; v_call: TRBV4-2; cdr3_nt: TGTGCCAGCAGCCAAGATCAGGTCAACTATGGCTACACCTTC; cdr3_aa: CASSQDQVNYGYTF
j_call: TRBJ2-7; d_call: TRBD2; clone_size: -; v_call: TRBV10-3; cdr3_nt: TGTGCCATCAGTTCTACTAGCGGGGGGCGCTACGAGCAGTACTTC; cdr3_aa: CAISSTSGGRYEQYF
j_call: TRBJ2-5; d_call: TRBD2; clone_size: -; v_call: TRBV28; cdr3_nt: TGTGCCAGCCGGGGTTTTAGCGGGGACCAAGAGACCCAGTACTTC; cdr3_aa: CASRGFSGDQETQYF
j_call: TRBJ1-1; d_call: -; clone_size: -; v_call: TRBV9; cdr3_nt: TGTGCCAGCAGCGGGCGGTCGGGGACGAACACTGAAGCTTTCTTT; cdr3_aa: CASSGRSGTNTEAFF
j_call: TRBJ2-1; d_call: -; clone_size: -; v_call: TRBV10-3; cdr3_nt: TGTGCCATCAGTGGAGTCCGGGATGAGCAGTTCTTC; cdr3_aa: CAISGVRDEQFF
j_call: TRBJ1-5; d_call: -; clone_size: -; v_call: TRBV7-2; cdr3_nt: TGTGCCAGCAGCAGGGACAATCAGCCCCAGCATTTT; cdr3_aa: CASSRDNQPQHF
j_call: TRBJ1-4; d_call: TRBD1; clone_size: few; v_call: TRBV4-3; cdr3_nt: TGCGCCAGCAGCCATTCCACCGGGACAGGGAGCGAAAAACTGTTTTTT; cdr3_aa: CASSHSTGTGSEKLFF
j_call: TRBJ1-2; d_call: TRBD1; clone_size: -; v_call: TRBV6-6; cdr3_nt: TGTGCCAGCGTGGACAGGATCTATGGCTACACCTTC; cdr3_aa: CASVDRIYGYTF
j_call: TRBJ2-1; d_call: TRBD2; clone_size: -; v_call: TRBV7-9; cdr3_nt: TGTGCCAGCAGAAGACTAGCGGGAATCGGGAATGAGCAGTTCTTC; cdr3_aa: CASRRLAGIGNEQFF
j_call: TRBJ2-1; d_call: -; clone_size: -; v_call: TRBV29-1; cdr3_nt: TGCAGCGTTCCCCCTGCGGTGGAGTTTGAGCAGTTCTTC; cdr3_aa: CSVPPAVEFEQFF
j_call: TRBJ2-2; d_call: -; clone_size: -; v_call: TRBV28; cdr3_nt: TGTGCCAGCAGGGGGGGGACAGGACGTGCCGGGGAGCTGTTTTTT; cdr3_aa: CASRGGTGRAGELFF
j_call: TRBJ2-5; d_call: -; clone_size: -; v_call: TRBV4-3; cdr3_nt: TGCGCCAGCAGCCAAGTAGCAAGGGAGACCCAGTACTTC; cdr3_aa: CASSQVARETQYF
j_call: TRBJ2-7; d_call: -; clone_size: -; v_call: TRBV7-3; cdr3_nt: TGTGCCAGCAGCTTAAATGCGTTTGGCGAGCAGTACTTC; cdr3_aa: CASSLNAFGEQYF
j_call: TRBJ1-6; d_call: -; clone_size: -; v_call: TRBV19; cdr3_nt: TGTGCCAGTAGTATAACCAGCGAAAATTCACCCCTCCACTTT; cdr3_aa: CASSITSENSPLHF
j_call: TRBJ2-3; d_call: TRBD2; clone_size: -; v_call: TRBV7-9; cdr3_nt: TGTGCCAGCAGCTCGAGACTAGCGGTAATCACAGATACGCAGTATTTT; cdr3_aa: CASSSRLAVITDTQYF
j_call: TRBJ1-1; d_call: TRBD1; clone_size: -; v_call: TRBV28; cdr3_nt: TGTGCCCTAAGGGGACAGGGGGACTCGAACACTGAAGCTTTCTTT; cdr3_aa: CALRGQGDSNTEAFF
j_call: TRBJ1-2; d_call: -; clone_size: few; v_call: TRBV6-1; cdr3_nt: TGTGCCAGCATCCCCAGGTCGGACTATGGCTACACCTTC; cdr3_aa: CASIPRSDYGYTF
j_call: TRBJ2-6; d_call: -; clone_size: -; v_call: TRBV30; cdr3_nt: TGTGCCTGGGACGCGGGGTTTACCATGGTCTCTGGGGCCAACGTCCTGACTTTC; cdr3_aa: CAWDAGFTMVSGANVLTF
j_call: TRBJ2-5; d_call: TRBD1; clone_size: once; v_call: TRBV9; cdr3_nt: TGTGCCAGCAACGAACAGGGGGCAGAGACCCAGTACTTC; cdr3_aa: CASNEQGAETQYF
j_call: TRBJ1-3; d_call: -; clone_size: -; v_call: TRBV28; cdr3_nt: TGTGCCAGCTGTGGCAGGGAAGACTCTGGAAACACCATATATTTT; cdr3_aa: CASCGREDSGNTIYF
j_call: TRBJ2-1; d_call: TRBD2; clone_size: -; v_call: TRBV5-1; cdr3_nt: TGCGCCAGCAGCTTGGTGCTAGCGGGGTACAATGAGCAGTTCTTC; cdr3_aa: CASSLVLAGYNEQFF
j_call: TRBJ2-7; d_call: TRBD1; clone_size: -; v_call: TRBV7-8; cdr3_nt: TGTGCCAGCAGCCGGACAGGGAATTCCTACGAGCAGTACTTC; cdr3_aa: CASSRTGNSYEQYF
j_call: TRBJ1-1; d_call: -; clone_size: once; v_call: TRBV7-2; cdr3_nt: TGTGCCAGCAGCTTCTACAGTGAAGCTTTCTTT; cdr3_aa: CASSFYSEAFF
j_call: TRBJ1-2; d_call: -; clone_size: -; v_call: TRBV2; cdr3_nt: TGTGCCAGCAGCCCCCTTACGGGCTACACCTTC; cdr3_aa: CASSPLTGYTF